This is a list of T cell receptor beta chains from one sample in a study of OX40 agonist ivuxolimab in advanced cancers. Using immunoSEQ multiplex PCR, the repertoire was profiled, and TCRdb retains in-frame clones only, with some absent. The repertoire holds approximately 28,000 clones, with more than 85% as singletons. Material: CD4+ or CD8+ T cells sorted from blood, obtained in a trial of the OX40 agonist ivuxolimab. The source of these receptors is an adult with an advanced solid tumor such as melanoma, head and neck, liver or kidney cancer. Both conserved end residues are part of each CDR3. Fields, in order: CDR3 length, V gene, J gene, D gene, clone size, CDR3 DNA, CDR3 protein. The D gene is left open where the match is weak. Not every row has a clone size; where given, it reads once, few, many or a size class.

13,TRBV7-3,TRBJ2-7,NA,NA,TGTGCCAGCAGCCGGCCGGAGTCCTACGAGCAGTACTTC,CASSRPESYEQYF
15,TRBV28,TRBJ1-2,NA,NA,TGTGCCAGCAGTTTTCAGGGAGTTGTCTACTATGGCTACACCTTC,CASSFQGVVYYGYTF
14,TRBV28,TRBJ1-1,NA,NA,TGTGCCAGCAGTCTCGGGACACCGAACACTGAAGCTTTCTTT,CASSLGTPNTEAFF
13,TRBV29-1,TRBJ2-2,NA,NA,TGCAGCGTCCTACAGGGACCCACCGGGGAGCTGTTTTTT,CSVLQGPTGELFF
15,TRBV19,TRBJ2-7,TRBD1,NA,TGTGCCAGTAGTATTGCGACAGGGGGCAGCGACGAGCAGTACTTC,CASSIATGGSDEQYF
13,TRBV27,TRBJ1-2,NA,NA,TGTGCCAGCAGTCTCCAGGGACCCAGTGGCTACACCTTC,CASSLQGPSGYTF
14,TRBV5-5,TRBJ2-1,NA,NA,TGTGCCAGCAGCTTGATACAGGAGTACAATGAGCAGTTCTTC,CASSLIQEYNEQFF
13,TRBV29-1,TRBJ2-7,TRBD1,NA,TGCAGCGTTGAAGGAGGGGACAGGAACGAGCAGTACTTC,CSVEGGDRNEQYF
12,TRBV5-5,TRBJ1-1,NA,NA,TGTGCCAGCAGCTTGGAGCGGGTGTCATCTTTCTTT,CASSLERVSSFF
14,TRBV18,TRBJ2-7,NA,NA,TGTGCCAGCTCAGGCAGGAGCGTACGGTACGAGCAGTACTTC,CASSGRSVRYEQYF
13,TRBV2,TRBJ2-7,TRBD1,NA,TGTGCCAGCTTGACAGGGGGCTTTGGCGAGCAGTACTTC,CASLTGGFGEQYF
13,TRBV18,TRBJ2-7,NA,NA,TGTGCCAGCTCACCACCTTCTAGCGCCGAGCAGTACTTC,CASSPPSSAEQYF
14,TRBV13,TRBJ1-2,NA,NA,TGTGCCAGCAGGGGAGCGCCAGCTAACTATGGCTACACCTTC,CASRGAPANYGYTF
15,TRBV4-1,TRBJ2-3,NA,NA,TGCGCCAGCAGCCAAGTCCGGGACCTCACAGATACGCAGTATTTT,CASSQVRDLTDTQYF
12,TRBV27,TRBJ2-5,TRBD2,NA,TGTGCCAGCAGTTTTCCTAGCGGGGCCCAGTACTTC,CASSFPSGAQYF
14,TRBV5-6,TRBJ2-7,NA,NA,TGTGCCAGCAGCTCCGTTTCAGGGGCCTACGAGCAGTACTTC,CASSSVSGAYEQYF
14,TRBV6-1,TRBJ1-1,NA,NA,TGTGCCAGCAGTGTAGAGGGAACGAACACTGAAGCTTTCTTT,CASSVEGTNTEAFF
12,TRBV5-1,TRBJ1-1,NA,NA,TGCGCCAGCAGCTTGGTAGACACTGAAGCTTTCTTT,CASSLVDTEAFF
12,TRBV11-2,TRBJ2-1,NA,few,TGTGCCAGCAGCTTACAGTTTACTGAGCAGTTCTTC,CASSLQFTEQFF
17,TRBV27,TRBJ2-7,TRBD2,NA,TGTGCCAGCAGTTCGCGACTAGCGGGGGGGCTAGGCTACGAGCAGTACTTC,CASSSRLAGGLGYEQYF
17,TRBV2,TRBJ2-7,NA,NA,TGTGCCAGCAGTGGGATAAGAAAGGACAGCACCTTCTACGAGCAGTACTTC,CASSGIRKDSTFYEQYF
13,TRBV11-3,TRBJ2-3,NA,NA,TGTGCCAGCAGCTTGGGCTTCGCGGATACGCAGTATTTT,CASSLGFADTQYF
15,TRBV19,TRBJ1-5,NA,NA,TGTGCCAGTTCGACGGTTAGTTATAGCAATCAGCCCCAGCATTTT,CASSTVSYSNQPQHF
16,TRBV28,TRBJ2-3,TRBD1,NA,TGTGCCAGCAGCTTCAGGGGGTGGAGTAGCACAGATACGCAGTATTTT,CASSFRGWSSTDTQYF
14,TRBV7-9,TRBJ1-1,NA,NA,TGTGCCAGCAGACCCGGGGGGAAGAACACTGAAGCTTTCTTT,CASRPGGKNTEAFF
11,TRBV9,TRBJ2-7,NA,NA,TGTGCCAGCAGCGGGGGAGGCGAGCAGTACTTC,CASSGGGEQYF
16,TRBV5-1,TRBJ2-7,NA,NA,TGCGCCAGCAGCCTCGCGGCTGGAGGGCTTGCACGAGAGCAGTACTTC,CASSLAAGGLAREQYF
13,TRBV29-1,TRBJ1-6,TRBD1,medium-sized,TGCAGCGTTGGTACAGGGGAAGATTCACCCCTCCACTTT,CSVGTGEDSPLHF